One sample yielded the 18 T cell receptor beta chains listed below, sequenced in a study of blood T cell repertoires in COVID-19. Clones were sequenced by immunoSEQ multiplex PCR, and TCRdb holds only the in-frame ones, with some missing. The data contain about 160,000 clones, 87% of them singletons. The sequenced material came from peripheral blood. These receptors were obtained from an older woman who had recovered from COVID-19.

In DNA, the CDR3 is TGTGCCTGGTACAGGGTCCCAGGGGCCAACGTCCTGACTTTC. It is translated as CAWYRVPGANVLTF. The rearrangement links TRBV30 to TRBJ2-6; a possible D gene is TRBD1 (6 bases). CDR1 and CDR2 (germline): GTSNPN, SVGIG (reference sequence). CDR3 length: 14 residues. V lost 5 bases to trimming and J lost 4 bases, with 12 bases between them.

The chain carries TRBV4-2 and TRBJ1-1; 7 bases align to TRBD1. The V gene's germline CDR1 is LGHNA and CDR2 YNFKEQ. The CDR3 has 16 amino acids. V gave up 2 bases and J gave up 1 base; unmatched junction bases: 7. CDR3 amino acids: CASSQRVQGSNTEAFF. The DNA for the CDR3 is TGTGCCAGCAGCCAACGGGTACAGGGGTCGAACACTGAAGCTTTCTTT.

The chain employs TRBV3-1 (or the pseudogene TRBV3-2) and TRBJ2-5; D not certain. Trimming pared 0 bases from V and 5 bases from J, leaving 7 bases between. This CDR3 is built from 13 residues. The V gene's germline CDR1 is LGHDT and CDR2 YNNKEL (reference sequence). CDR3 coding DNA: TGTGCCAGCAGCCAAGACCAGGATGAGACCCAGTACTTC. It specifies CASSQDQDETQYF.

The V and J genes are TRBV2 and TRBJ2-7; D gene uncertain. Germline CDR1 and CDR2: SNHLY and FYNNEI. V lost 4 bases, J lost 3 bases, and 10 bases lay in between. The CDR3 has 13 residues. The CDR3 sequence is CASSVDTNYEQYF. The DNA for the CDR3 is TGTGCCAGCAGTGTTGACACCAACTACGAGCAGTACTTC.

V usage is TRBV7-6 and J usage is TRBJ2-7; 10 positions agree with TRBD1. This CDR3 is built from 14 residues. CDR1 SGHVS and CDR2 FNYEAQ come from the germline V gene. With 5 bases clipped from V and 5 bases from J, the junction kept 6 bases outside the gene matches. CDR3 nucleotides: TGTGCCAGCAGCATGTCTGGGACAGGGGACGAGCAGTACTTC. Residues: CASSMSGTGDEQYF.

The chain is built from TRBV29-1 and TRBJ1-2; TRBD1 might be the D (5 bases). The CDR3 is made up of 18 amino acids. In germline, CDR1 is SQVTM, CDR2 ANQGSEA. The V and J ends lost 0 bases and 3 bases respectively, with 23 bases between them. The CDR3 region has the DNA TGCAGCGTTGAAGACCCCCACGGGGAGGGGCAGAGGGACTATGGCTACACCTTC. Its translation: CSVEDPHGEGQRDYGYTF. The whole variable domain, filled in from reference TRBV29-1 and TRBJ1-2, reads SAVISQKPSRDICQRGTSLTIQCQVDSQVTMMFWYRQQPGQSLTLIATANQGSEATYESGFVIDKFPISRPNLTFSTLTVSNMSPEDSSIYLCSVEDPHGEGQRDYGYTFGSGTRLTVV.

This chain links TRBV11-2 with TRBJ2-1; no clear D. The CDR3 sequence is 11 residues long. The germline V gene encodes CDR1 SGHAT and CDR2 FQNNGV. Trimming pared 1 base from V and 9 bases from J, leaving 4 bases between. CDR3 amino acids: CASSLAVEQFF. The CDR3 bases are TGTGCCAGCAGCTTAGCGGTTGAGCAGTTCTTC.

This chain uses TRBV7-3 with TRBJ2-3; TRBD1 might be the D (5 bases). Germline CDR1 reads SGHTA; CDR2 reads FQGTGA. Trimming took off 3 bases at V and 5 bases at J, with 9 bases between the two ends. This CDR3 has 13 amino acids. The CDR3 nucleotides are TGTGCCAGCAGCTTCGCTAGGGGAGATACGCAGTATTTT. Its translation is CASSFARGDTQYF.

V usage is TRBV2 and J usage is TRBJ2-2; D possibly corresponds to TRBD2 (6 bases). The CDR3 totals 14 residues. The V end lost 7 bases, the J end lost 0 bases, and 9 bases lay between the germline ends. Germline V gene lookup returns CDR1 SNHLY and CDR2 FYNNEI. The CDR3 nucleotides read TGTGCCAGCAAAGGGACTTCGAACACCGGGGAGCTGTTTTTT. Amino acids: CASKGTSNTGELFF.

The V gene is TRBV14, the J gene TRBJ2-1, with TRBD2 matching 8 bases. The CDR3 totals 16 residues. Germline V gene sequence: CDR1 SGHDN, CDR2 FVKESK. Unmatched junction bases numbered 9, after V lost 0 bases and J lost 8 bases. Written as DNA, the CDR3 is TGTGCCAGCAGCCAAGAAGGACTAGCTTATGGTCATGAGCAGTTCTTC. Its translation is CASSQEGLAYGHEQFF.

The chain employs TRBV29-1 and TRBJ2-3; D perhaps matches TRBD1 (5 bases). CDR1 and CDR2 (germline): SQVTM, ANQGSEA. The CDR3 runs to 16 residues. V was shortened by 3 bases and J by 0 bases, with 16 bases between the two germline ends. The CDR3: CSVDGDRGSSTDTQYF. The CDR3 nucleotides are TGCAGCGTTGACGGCGACAGAGGCTCTAGCACAGATACGCAGTATTTT.

This clone was seen a few times. The chain links TRBV20-1 to TRBJ1-5, with D possibly TRBD1 on 5 matching bases. The CDR3 consists of 11 residues. V was shortened by 6 bases and J by 8 bases, with 11 bases between the two germline ends. Germline V gene sequence: CDR1 DFQATT, CDR2 SNEGSKA (reference sequence). The chain's CDR3 is CSAGQGEPQHF. The CDR3 nucleotides are TGCAGTGCAGGTCAAGGGGAGCCCCAGCATTTT.

V is TRBV5-1 and J is TRBJ1-6; D remains ambiguous. The germline CDR1 and CDR2 sequences are SGHRS and YFSETQ. The V gene lost 2 bases and the J gene lost 6 bases, with 12 bases spanning the gap. The CDR3 is 15 amino acids. The CDR3 reads CASSFTNFANSPLHF. CDR3 coding DNA: TGCGCCAGCAGCTTTACGAACTTTGCTAATTCACCCCTCCACTTT. The variable domain in full, completed from reference TRBV5-1 and TRBJ1-6, reads KAGVTQTPRYLIKTRGQQVTLSCSPISGHRSVSWYQQTPGQGLQFLFEYFSETQRNKGNFPGRFSGRQFSNSRSEMNVSTLELGDSALYLCASSFTNFANSPLHFGNGTRLTVT.

This rearrangement joins TRBV6-6 to TRBJ2-2; D remains ambiguous. The length of the CDR3 is 14 residues. The germline CDR1 and CDR2 sequences are MNHNY and SVGAGI (reference sequence). Deletions cut 8 bases from V and 2 bases from J, with 12 bases between. CDR3 sequence: CASQVAGNTGELFF. CDR3 bases: TGTGCCAGCCAAGTGGCAGGTAACACCGGGGAGCTGTTTTTT.

The CDR3 here is CASSWDRAYGYTF. In DNA form, the CDR3 reads TGTGCCAGCAGTTGGGACAGGGCCTATGGCTACACCTTC. The V gene is TRBV12-3 or TRBV12-4, the J gene TRBJ1-2; 9 positions agree with TRBD1. Trimming cost V 4 bases and J 4 bases; bases outside gene matches: 1. There are 13 residues in the CDR3.

This chain links TRBV5-1 with TRBJ1-4; 8 bases align to TRBD1. The CDR3 spans 16 residues. The germline V gene encodes CDR1 SGHRS and CDR2 YFSETQ. Trimming cost V 4 bases and J 7 bases; bases outside gene matches: 12. DNA of the CDR3: TGCGCCAGCAGCCCAAGTCCCCAGGGGGCCATTGAAAAACTGTTTTTT. Its protein product is CASSPSPQGAIEKLFF.

The gene calls are TRBV6-2 or TRBV6-3 and TRBJ2-7, with D hard to call. V dropped 5 bases and J dropped 2 bases, with 13 bases sitting between them. The CDR3 runs to 14 residues. Germline assignment: CDR1 MNHEY and CDR2 SVGEGT. CDR3 sequence: CASSTPLRAYEQYF. The CDR3 DNA reads as TGTGCCAGCAGTACTCCACTACGTGCCTACGAGCAGTACTTC.

The J gene is TRBJ2-2, the V gene TRBV5-4; possible D gene TRBD1, 5 bases. Trimming stripped 3 bases from V and 1 base from J, with 13 bases between. CDR3 length: 16 residues. The germline V gene encodes CDR1 SGHNT and CDR2 YYREEE (reference sequence). The CDR3 DNA follows: TGTGCCAGCAGCTCCCCTCGCCAGGGGAACACCGGGGAGCTGTTTTTT. Protein sequence: CASSSPRQGNTGELFF.